This TCR beta chain was captured in a study of beta chain features in type 1 diabetes. A note on this clone: Its antigen is as yet unknown.

cDNA synthesis used the whole RNA isolate, giving expressed TCRB sequences. Profiling relied on immunoSEQ multiplex PCR, and the TCRdb table lists in-frame clones only, not all of them. The data contain some 900,000 clones, 15% to 20% of them seen just once; the ten biggest clones take up around 0.02%. This CDR3 region has 13 residues. Germline V gene lookup returns CDR1 SNHLY and CDR2 FYNNEI. Trimming took off 8 bases at V and 4 bases at J, with 12 bases between the two ends. The collection from each donor was one heparinised blood draw averaging around 120 mL. The study, taken as a whole, reports: A pattern of fewer insertions and more deletions at VDJ junctions was seen in type 1 diabetes patients.

The chain recombines TRBV2 with TRBJ2-1; no firm D call. Sequenced: naive CD4+ T cells from blood. The source is a woman under 30 in good health. This chain's CDR3 is CASRLVPYNEQFF. The CDR3 nucleotides read TGTGCCAGCCGCCTGGTGCCTTACAATGAGCAGTTCTTC.